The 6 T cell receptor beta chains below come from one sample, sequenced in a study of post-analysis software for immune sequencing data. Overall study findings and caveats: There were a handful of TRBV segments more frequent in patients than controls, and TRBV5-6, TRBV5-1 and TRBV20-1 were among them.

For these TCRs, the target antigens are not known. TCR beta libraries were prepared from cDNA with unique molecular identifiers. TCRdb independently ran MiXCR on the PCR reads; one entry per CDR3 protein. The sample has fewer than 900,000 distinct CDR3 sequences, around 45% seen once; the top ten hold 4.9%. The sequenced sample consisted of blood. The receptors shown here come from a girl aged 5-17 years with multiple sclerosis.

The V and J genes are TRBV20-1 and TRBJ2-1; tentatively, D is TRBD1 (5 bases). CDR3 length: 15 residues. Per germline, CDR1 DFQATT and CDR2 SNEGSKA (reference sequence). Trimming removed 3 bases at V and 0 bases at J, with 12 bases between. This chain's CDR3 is CSASGADLSYNEQFF. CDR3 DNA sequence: TGCAGTGCTAGTGGGGCCGACCTCTCCTACAATGAGCAGTTCTTC.

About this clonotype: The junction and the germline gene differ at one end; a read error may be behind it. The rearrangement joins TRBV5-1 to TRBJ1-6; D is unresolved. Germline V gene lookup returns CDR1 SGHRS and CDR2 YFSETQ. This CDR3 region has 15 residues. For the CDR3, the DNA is TGCGCCAGCAGATTGGAGAGCTCCTATAATTCACCCCTCCACTTT. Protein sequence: CASRLESSYNSPLHF.

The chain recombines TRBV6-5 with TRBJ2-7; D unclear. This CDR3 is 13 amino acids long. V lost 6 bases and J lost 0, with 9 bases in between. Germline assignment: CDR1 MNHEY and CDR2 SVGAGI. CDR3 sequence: CASSTRGSYEQYF. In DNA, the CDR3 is TGTGCCAGCAGCACCCGTGGCTCCTACGAGCAGTACTTC.

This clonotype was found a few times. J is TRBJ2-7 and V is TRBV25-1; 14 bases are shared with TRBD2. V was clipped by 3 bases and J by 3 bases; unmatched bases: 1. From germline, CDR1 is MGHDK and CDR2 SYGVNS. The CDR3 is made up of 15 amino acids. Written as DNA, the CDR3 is TGTGCCAGCAGTGAGGGACTAGCGGGAGTCTACGAGCAGTACTTC. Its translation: CASSEGLAGVYEQYF.

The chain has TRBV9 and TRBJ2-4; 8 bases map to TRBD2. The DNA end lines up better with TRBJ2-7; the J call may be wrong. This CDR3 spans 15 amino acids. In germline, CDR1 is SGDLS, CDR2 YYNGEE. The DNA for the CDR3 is TGTGCCAGCAGCCCCCGGGAGGGGGAGCGGTACGAGCAGTACTTC. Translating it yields CASSPREGERYEQYF.

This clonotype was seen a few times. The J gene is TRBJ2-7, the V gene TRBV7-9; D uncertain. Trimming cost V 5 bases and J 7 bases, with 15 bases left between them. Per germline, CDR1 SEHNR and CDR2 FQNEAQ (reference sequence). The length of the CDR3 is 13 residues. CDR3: CASSAKGAGEQYF. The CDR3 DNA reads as TGTGCCAGCAGCGCGAAAGGAGCTGGTGAGCAGTACTTC. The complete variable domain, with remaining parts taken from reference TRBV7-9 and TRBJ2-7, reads DTGVSQNPRHKITKRGQNVTFRCDPISEHNRLYWYRQTLGQGPEFLTYFQNEAQLEKSRLLSDRFSAERPKGSFSTLEIQRTEQGDSAMYLCASSAKGAGEQYFGPGTRLTVT.